This paragraph covers one TCR beta chain sequence. Sequencing was performed with immunoSEQ multiplex PCR; in TCRdb, only in-frame clones are kept and a portion is missing. This sample has under 50,000 clones, with 75% to 95% found just once. Per the germline V gene, CDR1 is GTSNPN and CDR2 is SVGIG (reference sequence). CDR3 length: 12 residues. V lost 0 bases, J lost 3 bases, and 6 bases lay in between. This record belongs to a study of blood T cell repertoires in COVID-19. This chain joins TRBV30 and TRBJ2-7, with unresolved D. Sequencing was done on a sample of peripheral blood. The sequence was collected from a man aged 70 or older with active COVID-19. The CDR3 DNA is TGTGCCTGGAGTGTGTCCCGCTACGAGCAGTACTTC. Translating it yields CAWSVSRYEQYF.